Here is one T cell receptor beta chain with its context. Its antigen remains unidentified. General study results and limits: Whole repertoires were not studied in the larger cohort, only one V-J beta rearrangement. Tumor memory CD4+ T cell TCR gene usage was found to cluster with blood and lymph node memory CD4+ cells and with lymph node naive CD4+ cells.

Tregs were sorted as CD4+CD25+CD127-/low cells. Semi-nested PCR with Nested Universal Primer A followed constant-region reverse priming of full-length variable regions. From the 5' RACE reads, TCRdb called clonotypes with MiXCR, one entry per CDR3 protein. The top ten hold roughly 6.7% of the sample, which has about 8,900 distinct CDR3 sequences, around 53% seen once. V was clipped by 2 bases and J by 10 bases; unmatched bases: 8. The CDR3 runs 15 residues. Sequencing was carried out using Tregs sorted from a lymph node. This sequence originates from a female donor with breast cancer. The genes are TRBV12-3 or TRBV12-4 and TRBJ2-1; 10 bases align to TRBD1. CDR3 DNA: TGTGCCAGCAGTTTAAGGACAGGGGGGGCGATGGAGCAGTTCTTC. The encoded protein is CASSLRTGGAMEQFF.